This TCR beta chain is drawn from a study of Graves' ophthalmopathy and Graves' hyperthyroidism. This CDR3 has 16 amino acids. Germline V gene sequence: CDR1 MNHNS, CDR2 SASEGT. Trimming shortened V by 5 bases and J by 0 bases, and 16 bases separated the two germline ends. The authors amplified TCR beta CDR3 regions, and they did so from RNA transcripts for repertoire sequencing. The library came from an HTBI-primed first-round RT-PCR and a second-round multiplex PCR. TCRdb itself ran the multiplex PCR reads through MiXCR, one entry per CDR3 protein. This table has 1 million to 1.3 million distinct CDR3 sequences, about two fifths appearing once. This clonotype showed up just a few times.

This clonotype was sampled from an adult man with Graves' hyperthyroidism. Sequences were obtained from peripheral blood or thyroid tissue (not recorded which). J is TRBJ1-2 and V is TRBV6-1; perhaps TRBD1 as D (6 bases). The CDR3 region is CASSFRTALANYGYTF. Here the CDR3 DNA reads TGTGCCAGCAGTTTCCGGACAGCGTTAGCTAACTATGGCTACACCTTC.